The present TCR beta chain was sequenced within a study of shared clonotypes between healthy human individuals. In regard to this clone: Its specificity is not known.

Each subset's genomic DNA was split evenly across several immunoSEQ plates. Tens of thousands of T cell genomes, or about 0.2 ug DNA, went into the sorted-subset replicate PCRs. Clones were sequenced by immunoSEQ multiplex PCR, and TCRdb holds only the in-frame ones, with some missing. The top ten hold around 24% of the sample, which has approximately 100,000 clones, about 70% seen once. Combining CD45RO+ cells with CCR7-negative CD45RA+ TemRA cells gave CD8 memory. The CDR3 has 15 amino acids. Trimming pared 4 bases from V and 6 bases from J, leaving 16 bases between. The germline V gene encodes CDR1 MGHRA and CDR2 YSYEKL. Points from the study as a whole: Shared clonotypes: about 5.3% naive CD4, around 4% naive CD8, about 2.2% memory CD4, approximately 0.41% memory CD8.

Sequencing used memory CD8+ T cells sorted from blood. The subset here: CD45RO+ cells pooled with CCR7-negative TemRA cells. The V gene is TRBV4-1, the J gene TRBJ1-5, with TRBD1 as a possible D gene (5 bases). This sequence originates from a woman aged 30 to 39 in good health. CDR3 region: CASSRSQRDAQPQHF. CDR3 nucleotide sequence: TGCGCCAGCAGCCGATCGCAAAGGGACGCTCAGCCCCAGCATTTT.